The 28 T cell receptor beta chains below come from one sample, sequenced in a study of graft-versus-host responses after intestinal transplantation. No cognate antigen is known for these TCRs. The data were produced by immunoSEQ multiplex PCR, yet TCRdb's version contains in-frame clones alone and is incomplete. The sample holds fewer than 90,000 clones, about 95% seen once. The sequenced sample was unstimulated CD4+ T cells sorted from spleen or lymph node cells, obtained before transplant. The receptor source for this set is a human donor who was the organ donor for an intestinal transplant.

In nucleotides, the CDR3 is TGTGCCAGCAGTTTATCTAGCGGGGGCAATGAGCAGTTCTTC. Protein: CASSLSSGGNEQFF. The chain uses TRBV27 and TRBJ2-1; TRBD2 matches at 9 bases. Trimming removed 0 bases from V and 6 bases from J; junction bases left unmatched: 0. Germline loops: CDR1 MNHEY, CDR2 SMNVEV (reference sequence). The CDR3 totals 14 residues.

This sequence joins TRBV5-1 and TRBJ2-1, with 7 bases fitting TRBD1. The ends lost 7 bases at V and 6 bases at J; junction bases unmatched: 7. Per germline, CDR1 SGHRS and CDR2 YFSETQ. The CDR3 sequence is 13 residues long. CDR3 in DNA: TGCGCCAGCCGGGACAGCACTTCCAATGAGCAGTTCTTC. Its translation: CASRDSTSNEQFF.

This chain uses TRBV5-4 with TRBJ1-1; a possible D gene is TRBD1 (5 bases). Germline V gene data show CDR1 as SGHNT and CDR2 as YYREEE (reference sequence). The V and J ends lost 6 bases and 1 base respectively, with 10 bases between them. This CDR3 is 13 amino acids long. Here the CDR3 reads CASNSQGNTEAFF. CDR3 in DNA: TGTGCCAGCAACTCTCAGGGGAACACTGAAGCTTTCTTT.

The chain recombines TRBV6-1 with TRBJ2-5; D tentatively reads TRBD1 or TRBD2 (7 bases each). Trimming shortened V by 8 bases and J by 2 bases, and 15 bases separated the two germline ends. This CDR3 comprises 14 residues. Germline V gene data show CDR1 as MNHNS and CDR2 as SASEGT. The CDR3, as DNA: TGTGCCAGCGGTAGACAGGGACTACAAGAGACCCAGTACTTC. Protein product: CASGRQGLQETQYF.

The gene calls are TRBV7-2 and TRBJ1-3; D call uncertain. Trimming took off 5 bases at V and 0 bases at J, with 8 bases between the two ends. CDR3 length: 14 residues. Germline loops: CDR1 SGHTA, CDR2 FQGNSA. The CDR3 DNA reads TGTGCCAGCAGCACCGACAACTCTGGAAACACCATATATTTT. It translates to CASSTDNSGNTIYF.

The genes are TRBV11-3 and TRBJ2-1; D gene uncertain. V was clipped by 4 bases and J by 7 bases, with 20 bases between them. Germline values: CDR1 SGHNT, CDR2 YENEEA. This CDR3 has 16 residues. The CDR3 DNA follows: TGTGCCAGCAGCTCCCCGCGTGGCGGTTCCAAGAATGAGCAGTTCTTC. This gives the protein CASSSPRGGSKNEQFF. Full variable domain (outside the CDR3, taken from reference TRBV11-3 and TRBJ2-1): EAGVVQSPRYKIIEKKQPVAFWCNPISGHNTLYWYLQNLGQGPELLIRYENEEAVDDSQLPKDRFSAERLKGVDSTLKIQPAELGDSAVYLCASSSPRGGSKNEQFFGPGTRLTVL.

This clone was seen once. The CDR3 nucleotides are TGTGCCAGCAGTGTGGAGGGAAGGTACCAGCCCCAGCATTTT. It translates to CASSVEGRYQPQHF. This chain connects TRBV6-1 to TRBJ1-5; D remains ambiguous. Trimming took off 4 bases at V and 7 bases at J, with 14 bases between the two ends. Germline CDR1 reads MNHNS; CDR2 reads SASEGT. CDR3 length equals 14 residues.

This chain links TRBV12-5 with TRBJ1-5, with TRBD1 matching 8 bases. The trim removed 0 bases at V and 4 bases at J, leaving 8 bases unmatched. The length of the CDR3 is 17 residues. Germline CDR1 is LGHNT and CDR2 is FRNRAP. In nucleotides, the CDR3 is TGTGCTAGTGGTTTGGTAATTGGGACAGGCTTTAATCAGCCCCAGCATTTT. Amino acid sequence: CASGLVIGTGFNQPQHF.

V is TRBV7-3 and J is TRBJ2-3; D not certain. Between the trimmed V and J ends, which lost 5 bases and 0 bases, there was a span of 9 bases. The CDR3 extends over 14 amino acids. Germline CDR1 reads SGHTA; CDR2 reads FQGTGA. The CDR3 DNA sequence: TGTGCCAGCAGCAAAACATCTAGCACAGATACGCAGTATTTT. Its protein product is CASSKTSSTDTQYF.

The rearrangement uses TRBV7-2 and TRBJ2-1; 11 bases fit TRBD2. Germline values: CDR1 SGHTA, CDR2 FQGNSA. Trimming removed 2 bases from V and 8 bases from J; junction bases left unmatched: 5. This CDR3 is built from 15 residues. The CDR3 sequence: CASSLSSGGAYEQFF. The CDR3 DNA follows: TGTGCCAGCAGCTTAAGTAGCGGGGGGGCCTATGAGCAGTTCTTC.

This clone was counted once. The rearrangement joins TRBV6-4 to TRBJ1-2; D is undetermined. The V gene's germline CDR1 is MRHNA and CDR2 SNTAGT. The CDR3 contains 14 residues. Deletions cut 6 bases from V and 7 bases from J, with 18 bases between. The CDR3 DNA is TGTGCCAGCAGGGATACTAGTACTATGGTTGGCTACACCTTC. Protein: CASRDTSTMVGYTF.

CDR3 sequence (DNA): TGTGCCAGCAGCCTTTTGTCAACAGGGGGCAAAATCGGCTACACCTTC. The encoded protein is CASSLLSTGGKIGYTF. The J gene is TRBJ1-2, the V gene TRBV5-8; 9 bases fit TRBD1. CDR1 and CDR2 (germline): SGHTS, YDEGEE. The trim removed 4 bases at V and 8 bases at J, leaving 15 bases unmatched. This CDR3 spans 16 amino acids. Full variable domain (outside the CDR3, taken from reference TRBV5-8 and TRBJ1-2): EAGVTQSPTHLIKTRGQQATLRCSPISGHTSVYWYQQALGLGLQFLLWYDEGEERNRGNFPPRFSGRQFPNYSSELNVNALELEDSALYLCASSLLSTGGKIGYTFGSGTRLTVV.

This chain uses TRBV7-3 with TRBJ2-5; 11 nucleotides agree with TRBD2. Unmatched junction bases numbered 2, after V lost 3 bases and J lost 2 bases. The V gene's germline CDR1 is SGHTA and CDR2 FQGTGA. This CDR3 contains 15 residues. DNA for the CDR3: TGTGCCAGCAGCTTTAGCGGGGGGGATCAAGAGACCCAGTACTTC. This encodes CASSFSGGDQETQYF. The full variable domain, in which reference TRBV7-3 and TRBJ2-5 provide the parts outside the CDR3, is GAGVSQTPSNKVTEKGKYVELRCDPISGHTALYWYRQSLGQGPEFLIYFQGTGAADDSGLPNDRFFAVRPEGSVSTLKIQRTERGDSAVYLCASSFSGGDQETQYFGPGTRLLVL.

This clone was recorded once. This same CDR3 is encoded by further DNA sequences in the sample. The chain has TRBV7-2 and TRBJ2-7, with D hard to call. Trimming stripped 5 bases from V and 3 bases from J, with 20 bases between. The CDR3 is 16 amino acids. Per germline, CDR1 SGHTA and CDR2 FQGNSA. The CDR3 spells CASSLSVPPPFYEQYF. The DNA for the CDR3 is TGTGCCAGCAGCCTATCTGTCCCTCCACCTTTCTACGAGCAGTACTTC.

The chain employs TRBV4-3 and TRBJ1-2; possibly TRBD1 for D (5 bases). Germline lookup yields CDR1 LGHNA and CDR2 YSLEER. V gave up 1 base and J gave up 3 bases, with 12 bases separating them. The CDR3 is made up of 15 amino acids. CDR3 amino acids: CASSQVTRGHYGYTF. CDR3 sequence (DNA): TGCGCCAGCAGCCAAGTAACGAGGGGCCACTATGGCTACACCTTC.

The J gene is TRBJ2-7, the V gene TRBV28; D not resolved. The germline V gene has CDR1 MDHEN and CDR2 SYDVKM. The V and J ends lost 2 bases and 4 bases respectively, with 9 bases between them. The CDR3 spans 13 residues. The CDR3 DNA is TGTGCCAGCAGTTTAGCCAGAAAGTACGAGCAGTACTTC. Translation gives CASSLARKYEQYF.

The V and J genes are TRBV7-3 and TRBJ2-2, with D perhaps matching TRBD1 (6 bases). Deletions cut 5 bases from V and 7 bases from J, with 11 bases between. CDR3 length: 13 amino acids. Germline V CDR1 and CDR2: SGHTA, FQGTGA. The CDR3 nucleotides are TGTGCCAGCAGCCCTGGGGGACACGGGGAGCTGTTTTTT. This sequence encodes CASSPGGHGELFF. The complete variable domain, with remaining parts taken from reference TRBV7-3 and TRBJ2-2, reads GAGVSQTPSNKVTEKGKYVELRCDPISGHTALYWYRQSLGQGPEFLIYFQGTGAADDSGLPNDRFFAVRPEGSVSTLKIQRTERGDSAVYLCASSPGGHGELFFGEGSRLTVL.

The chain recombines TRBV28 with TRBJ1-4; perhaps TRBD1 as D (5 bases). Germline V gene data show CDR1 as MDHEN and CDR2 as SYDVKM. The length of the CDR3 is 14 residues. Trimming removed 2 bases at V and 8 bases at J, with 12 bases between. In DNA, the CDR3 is TGTGCCAGCAGTTTAGGCTGGGAGGGGGAAAAACTGTTTTTT. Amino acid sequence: CASSLGWEGEKLFF. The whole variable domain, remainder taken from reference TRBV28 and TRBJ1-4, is DVKVTQSSRYLVKRTGEKVFLECVQDMDHENMFWYRQDPGLGLRLIYFSYDVKMKEKGDIPEGYSVSREKKERFSLILESASTNQTSMYLCASSLGWEGEKLFFGSGTQLSVL.

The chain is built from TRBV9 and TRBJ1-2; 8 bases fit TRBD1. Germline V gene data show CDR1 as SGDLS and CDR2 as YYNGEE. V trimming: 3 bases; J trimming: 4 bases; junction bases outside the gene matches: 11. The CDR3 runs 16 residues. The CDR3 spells CASSDSRQGWFYGYTF. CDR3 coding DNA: TGTGCCAGCAGCGATAGTAGACAGGGGTGGTTCTATGGCTACACCTTC.

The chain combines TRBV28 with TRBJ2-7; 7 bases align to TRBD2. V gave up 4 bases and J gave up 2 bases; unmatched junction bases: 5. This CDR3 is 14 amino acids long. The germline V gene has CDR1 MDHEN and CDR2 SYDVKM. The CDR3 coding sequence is TGTGCCAGCAGTTCCGGGGGGAATCCCTACGAGCAGTACTTC. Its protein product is CASSSGGNPYEQYF.

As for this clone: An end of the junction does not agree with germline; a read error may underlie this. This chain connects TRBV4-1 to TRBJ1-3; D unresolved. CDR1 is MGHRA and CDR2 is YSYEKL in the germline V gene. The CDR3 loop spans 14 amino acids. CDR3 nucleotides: TGTGCCAGCAGCCAAAGACACTCTGGAAACACCATATATTTT. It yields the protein CASSQRHSGNTIYF.

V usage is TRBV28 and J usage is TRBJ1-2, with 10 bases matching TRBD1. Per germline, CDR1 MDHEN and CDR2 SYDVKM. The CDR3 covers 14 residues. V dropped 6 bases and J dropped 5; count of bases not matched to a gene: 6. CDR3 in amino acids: CASRRQGASYGYTF. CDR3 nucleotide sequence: TGTGCCAGCAGAAGACAGGGGGCATCGTATGGCTACACCTTC.

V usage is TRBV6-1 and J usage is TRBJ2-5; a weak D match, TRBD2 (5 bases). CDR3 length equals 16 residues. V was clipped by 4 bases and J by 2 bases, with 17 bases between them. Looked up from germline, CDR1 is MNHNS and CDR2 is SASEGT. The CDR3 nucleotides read TGTGCCAGCAGTGCCAGTCTAGCTTGGAGACAAGAGACCCAGTACTTC. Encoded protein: CASSASLAWRQETQYF.

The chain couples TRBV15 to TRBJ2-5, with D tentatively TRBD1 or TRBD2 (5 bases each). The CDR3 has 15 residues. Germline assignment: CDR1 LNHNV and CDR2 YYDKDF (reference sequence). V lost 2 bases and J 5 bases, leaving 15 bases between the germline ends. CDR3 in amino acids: CATSRSRGLGETQYF. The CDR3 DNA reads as TGTGCCACCAGCAGATCCCGGGGCCTCGGGGAGACCCAGTACTTC.

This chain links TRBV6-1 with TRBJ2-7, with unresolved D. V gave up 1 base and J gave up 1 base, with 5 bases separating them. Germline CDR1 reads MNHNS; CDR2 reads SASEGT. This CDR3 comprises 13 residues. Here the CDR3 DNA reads TGTGCCAGCAGTGAAGTAGGATCCTACGAGCAGTACTTC. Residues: CASSEVGSYEQYF.

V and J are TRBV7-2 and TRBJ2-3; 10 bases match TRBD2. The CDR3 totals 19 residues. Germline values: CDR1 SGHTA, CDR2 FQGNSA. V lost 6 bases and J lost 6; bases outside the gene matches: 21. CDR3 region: CASSELTSFRERGGDTQYF. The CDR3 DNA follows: TGTGCCAGCAGTGAACTTACGTCATTCCGCGAGCGGGGGGGCGATACGCAGTATTTT.

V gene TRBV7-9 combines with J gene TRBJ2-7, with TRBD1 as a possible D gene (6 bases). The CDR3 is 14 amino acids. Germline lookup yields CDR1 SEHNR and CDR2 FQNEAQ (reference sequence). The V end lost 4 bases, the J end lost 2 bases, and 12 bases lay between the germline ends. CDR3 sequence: CASSSPGHPYEQYF. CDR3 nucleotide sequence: TGTGCCAGCAGCTCTCCGGGACACCCCTACGAGCAGTACTTC.

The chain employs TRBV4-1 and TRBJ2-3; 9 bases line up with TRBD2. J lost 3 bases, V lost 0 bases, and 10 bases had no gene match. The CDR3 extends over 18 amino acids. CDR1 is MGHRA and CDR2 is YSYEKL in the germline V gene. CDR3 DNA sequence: TGCGCCAGCAGCCAAGATCCGGGGCGAACTAGCGGGACAGATACGCAGTATTTT. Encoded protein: CASSQDPGRTSGTDTQYF.